This T cell receptor (beta chain) was obtained from a study of T-cell reconstitution after alpha-beta-depleted transplantation in children. Molecular barcoding with unique molecular identifiers was used for the TCRbeta library. In TCRdb, the PCR reads were re-called with MiXCR into one record per CDR3 protein. The sample contains approximately 110,000 distinct CDR3 sequences, 23% of which appear only once. Trimming removed 2 bases at V and 3 bases at J, with 14 bases between. The CDR3 spans 15 residues. Germline V lookup: CDR1 SGHTA, CDR2 FQGNSA. Findings and limits, study-wide: Newly made T cells mostly supplied T-cell counts and diversity one year after transplant. Expanded clones from the graft, numbering several hundred, reportedly supplied alpha-beta T cells about two months after transplant. At day 60, the high TCRbeta diversity found in some patients originated from recipient T cells and thymic progenitors that had survived.

Notes on this clonotype: Its antigen is still unknown.

The sequence derives from a male patient aged 2 to 9 who had a stem cell transplant for chronic granulomatous disease, so the T cells may come from the graft donor. The material sequenced was PBMCs, mostly from graft donor cells, taken 180 days after TCRalphabeta/CD19-depleted stem cell transplant. The chain recombines TRBV7-2 with TRBJ2-7; D is undetermined. This CDR3 reads CASSLSLVGNYEQYF. Here the CDR3 DNA reads TGTGCCAGCAGCTTATCCCTCGTGGGCAACTACGAGCAGTACTTC.